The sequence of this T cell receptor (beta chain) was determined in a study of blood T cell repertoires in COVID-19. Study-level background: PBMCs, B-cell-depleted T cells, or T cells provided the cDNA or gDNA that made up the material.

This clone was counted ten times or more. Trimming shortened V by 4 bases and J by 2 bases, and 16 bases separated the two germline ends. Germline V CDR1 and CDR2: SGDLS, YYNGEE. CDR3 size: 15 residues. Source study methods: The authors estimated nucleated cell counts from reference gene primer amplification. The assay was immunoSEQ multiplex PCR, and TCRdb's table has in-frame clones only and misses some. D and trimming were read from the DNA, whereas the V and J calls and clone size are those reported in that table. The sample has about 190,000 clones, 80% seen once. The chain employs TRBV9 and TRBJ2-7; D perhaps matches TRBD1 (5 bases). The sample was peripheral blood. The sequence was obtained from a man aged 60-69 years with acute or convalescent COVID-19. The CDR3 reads CASSRYERQTYEQYF. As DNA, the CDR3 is TGTGCCAGCAGCAGATACGAGAGACAGACCTACGAGCAGTACTTC.